The 13 T cell receptor beta chains below come from one sample, sequenced in a study of blood T cell repertoires in COVID-19. Sequenced by immunoSEQ multiplex PCR; TCRdb stores in-frame clones only, minus some. The table includes approximately 220,000 clones, roughly 80% detected once. The sequencing input was peripheral blood. The receptors come from a woman aged 55-70 years who had recovered from COVID-19.

At least ten counts were recorded for this clone. V gene TRBV4-1 combines with J gene TRBJ2-5; D possibly corresponds to TRBD2 (5 bases). From germline, CDR1 is MGHRA and CDR2 YSYEKL. This CDR3 has 12 residues. Trimming took off 8 bases at V and 4 bases at J, with 11 bases between the two ends. The CDR3 loop reads CASQARGETQYF. The CDR3 region has the DNA TGCGCCAGCCAGGCCCGGGGAGAGACCCAGTACTTC.

The chain recombines TRBV23-1 with TRBJ2-1; D is perhaps TRBD1 (6 bases). TRBV23-1 is placed among ORFs of uncertain function. V was shortened by 4 bases and J by 4 bases, with 11 bases between the two germline ends. CDR3 length: 14 residues. This CDR3 is CASSLGTSYNEQFF. CDR3 DNA: TGCGCCAGCAGTCTAGGGACATCTTACAATGAGCAGTTCTTC.

V is TRBV6-1 and J is TRBJ1-2, with TRBD1 matching over 7 bases. Germline CDR1 reads MNHNS; CDR2 reads SASEGT. The V segment lost 0 bases and the J segment 4 bases; nucleotides outside the gene matches: 14. The CDR3 is made up of 18 amino acids. This CDR3 reads CASSEAFRWAGGSYGYTF. The CDR3 coding sequence is TGTGCCAGCAGTGAAGCGTTCCGGTGGGCAGGGGGTAGCTATGGCTACACCTTC.

Here the CDR3 reads CASSQGGTDNYGYTF. CDR3 DNA: TGTGCCAGCAGCCAAGGGGGGACAGACAACTATGGCTACACCTTC. The chain uses TRBV4-2 and TRBJ1-2; TRBD1 agrees at 7 bases. Germline values: CDR1 LGHNA, CDR2 YNFKEQ. This CDR3 region has 15 residues. The junction had 4 bases not matched to a gene; V was cut back by 1 base and J by 2 bases.

CDR3 nucleotides: TGCAGCGTTGAATCGGGGACAGGGGGGCCATACGAGCAGTACTTC. This translates into CSVESGTGGPYEQYF. J is TRBJ2-7 and V is TRBV29-1; 11 bases agree with TRBD1. After removal of 2 bases from V and 4 bases from J, the junction contained 7 bases not matched to a gene. Germline V gene lookup returns CDR1 SQVTM and CDR2 ANQGSEA. This CDR3 spans 15 amino acids.

The rearrangement links TRBV5-1 to TRBJ2-3; 9 nucleotides align to TRBD2. There are 19 residues in the CDR3. Per germline, CDR1 SGHRS and CDR2 YFSETQ. The V gene end was trimmed by 3 bases and the J gene end by 0 bases; junction bases not matched to a gene: 14. CDR3 residues: CASSSVRGSGGASTDTQYF. The CDR3 DNA follows: TGCGCCAGCAGCTCTGTGCGGGGTAGCGGGGGCGCTAGCACAGATACGCAGTATTTT.

A single count supports this clone. The chain combines TRBV7-9 with TRBJ2-5; 7 bases match TRBD2. J gave up 5 bases and V 0 bases, and 6 bases lay outside the gene matches. Looked up from germline, CDR1 is SEHNR and CDR2 is FQNEAQ (reference sequence). The CDR3 loop spans 15 amino acids. CDR3 sequence reads: CASSLAWEGSETQYF. CDR3 in DNA: TGTGCCAGCAGCTTAGCGTGGGAGGGATCTGAGACCCAGTACTTC.

This clone was detected once. The J gene is TRBJ1-2, the V gene TRBV12-3 or TRBV12-4; tentatively, D is TRBD1 (6 bases). V lost 6 bases, J lost 4 bases, and 12 bases lay in between. This CDR3 is built from 13 residues. CDR3 amino acids: CASSPDSLYGYTF. DNA for the CDR3: TGTGCCAGCAGCCCGGACAGTCTCTATGGCTACACCTTC.

This clone was seen a handful of times. J is TRBJ2-3 and V is TRBV7-9, with D possibly being TRBD1 (6 bases). The CDR3 covers 15 residues. Looked up from germline, CDR1 is SEHNR and CDR2 is FQNEAQ (reference sequence). Trimming took 5 bases from V and 2 from J, leaving 14 bases between them. DNA for the CDR3: TGTGCCAGCAGCCTGGGTCAGGGGCACACAGATACGCAGTATTTT. Residues: CASSLGQGHTDTQYF.

The CDR3 loop reads CALPTRSTGELFF. The CDR3 DNA follows: TGTGCCTTACCGACGAGGAGCACCGGGGAGCTGTTTTTT. The chain recombines TRBV30 with TRBJ2-2, with D unresolved. This CDR3 has 13 residues. Germline V gene sequence: CDR1 GTSNPN, CDR2 SVGIG (reference sequence). The V and J ends lost 7 bases and 4 bases respectively, with 13 bases between them.

The V gene is TRBV6-5, the J gene TRBJ1-1; 8 bases are shared with TRBD1. Trimming cost V 5 bases and J 5 bases; bases outside gene matches: 7. The CDR3 loop spans 14 amino acids. Germline V lookup: CDR1 MNHEY, CDR2 SVGAGI. CDR3 in amino acids: CASSTDRDPTEAFF. The CDR3 coding sequence is TGTGCCAGCAGTACGGACAGGGATCCAACTGAAGCTTTCTTT.

The genes are TRBV11-2 and TRBJ1-2, with D perhaps TRBD1 (6 bases). Germline CDR1 is SGHAT and CDR2 is FQNNGV. V was trimmed by 6 bases and J by 5 bases, leaving 13 bases between them. The CDR3 spans 13 residues. DNA for the CDR3: TGTGCCAGCAGGGGGGGGCTCGGGTATGGCTACACCTTC. Its translation: CASRGGLGYGYTF.

The chain links TRBV11-2 to TRBJ2-5; perhaps TRBD2 as D (6 bases). The CDR3 spans 15 residues. Germline V gene sequence: CDR1 SGHAT, CDR2 FQNNGV. V was shortened by 3 bases and J by 0 bases, with 11 bases between the two germline ends. The CDR3 DNA follows: TGTGCCAGCAGCTTGGGGACTCTGTACCAAGAGACCCAGTACTTC. Translated, it gives CASSLGTLYQETQYF.